The present TCR beta chain was sequenced within a study of spatial heterogeneity in lung cancer. Turning to the study itself: Alpha-chain detections were consistently fewer than beta-chain detections among the sequences. Findings of the study overall: The number of expanded tumor alpha and beta chains correlated with mutation number.

By share of the sample, this clonotype is medium-sized. Its matching antigen is unknown. The CDR3 extends over 14 amino acids. Trimming cost V 5 bases and J 7 bases; bases outside gene matches: 5. Germline CDR1 SGHTA, CDR2 FQGNSA. A distinct unique molecular identifier was carried by each TCR cDNA molecule. TCRdb itself ran the 5' RACE reads through MiXCR, one entry per CDR3 protein. The sample yields around 2,100 distinct CDR3 sequences, 8% to 10% seen once. The time point was: sample taken at primary tumor resection. Patients with untreated early-stage non-small cell lung cancer, numbering around 72, were the donors.

The material was lung tumor tissue, obtained at surgery. The sequence was obtained from a male donor with early-stage non-small cell lung cancer. The chain recombines TRBV7-2 with TRBJ1-5; TRBD1 matches 10 bases. CDR3 residues: CASSPRQGAQPQHF. As DNA, the CDR3 is TGTGCCAGCAGCCCGCGACAGGGGGCCCAGCCCCAGCATTTT.